The 19 T cell receptor beta chains presented below share a single source sample, sequenced in a study of T cell responses to AZD1222 COVID-19 vaccine. Repertoires were generated with immunoSEQ multiplex PCR, while TCRdb's copy carries only in-frame clones and drops some. Counted here are some 97,000 clones, about nine tenths occurring once; the ten biggest clones make up about 1.7%. This specimen consisted of peripheral blood, obtained on day 0 of AZD1222 vaccination. Source of these receptors: an adult in good health.

The chain links TRBV7-8 to TRBJ1-1; 7 bases match TRBD1. The CDR3 is 13 residues long. V was clipped by 1 base and J by 8 bases; unmatched bases: 4. CDR1 and CDR2 from the germline V gene are SGHVS and FQNEAQ. Here the CDR3 DNA reads TGTGCCAGCAGCTTAGGGTGGGGACAGGAAGCTTTCTTT. It yields the protein CASSLGWGQEAFF.

The table lists this clone with a count of one. The chain employs TRBV7-9 and TRBJ1-5; unclear D gene. CDR1 is SEHNR, CDR2 FQNEAQ, per germline (reference sequence). V was clipped by 1 base and J by 6 bases, with 10 bases between them. CDR3 length: 14 amino acids. CDR3 DNA: TGTGCCAGCAGCTTAGGGCAGGCTGGTCAGCCCCAGCATTTT. This codes for CASSLGQAGQPQHF.

This clone has more than one count but fewer than ten. At one of its ends the junction is not consistent with the germline gene, which may arise from a read error. J is TRBJ2-1 and V is TRBV5-1, with 8 bases aligning to TRBD2. The CDR3 contains 15 residues. In germline, CDR1 is SGHRS, CDR2 YFSETQ. CDR3 nucleotides: TGCGCCAGCAGTTTGGGTAGCGGGAACTACAATGAGCAGTTCTTC. Translating it yields CASSLGSGNYNEQFF.

The J gene is TRBJ2-4, the V gene TRBV6-5, with D possibly matching TRBD2 (6 bases). This CDR3 comprises 13 residues. CDR1 is MNHEY, CDR2 SVGAGI, per germline. Trimming took off 6 bases at V and 0 bases at J, with 6 bases between the two ends. The CDR3 nucleotides read TGTGCCAGCAGGGGACTAGCCAAAAACATTCAGTACTTC. Protein product: CASRGLAKNIQYF.

CDR3 sequence (DNA): TGTGCCAGCAGTTACAACGGACAGGGCTACTTCTTT. Residues: CASSYNGQGYFF. This chain links TRBV6-2 or TRBV6-3 with TRBJ1-1; 8 bases align to TRBD1. The CDR3 covers 12 residues. Germline trimming cut 2 bases from V and 14 bases from J; bases unmatched to any gene: 7. Germline V gives CDR1 MNHEY, CDR2 SVGEGT.

The rearrangement uses TRBV3-1 (or the pseudogene TRBV3-2) and TRBJ2-1; no firm D call. The germline gives CDR1 LGHDT, CDR2 YNNKEL (reference sequence). The CDR3 totals 13 residues. Between the trimmed V and J ends, which lost 6 bases and 7 bases, there was a span of 13 bases. The CDR3, as DNA: TGTGCCAGCAGGTCGGCAACCTCTAATGAGCAGTTCTTC. Translation: CASRSATSNEQFF.

The rearrangement uses TRBV9 and TRBJ1-4, with D possibly TRBD1 on 6 matching bases. V was cut by 2 bases and J by 6 bases, with 17 bases left in between. The CDR3 loop spans 16 amino acids. Per germline, CDR1 SGDLS and CDR2 YYNGEE. Here the CDR3 reads CASSVSGDPSYEKLFF. CDR3 DNA sequence: TGTGCCAGCAGCGTCTCAGGGGATCCTTCCTATGAAAAACTGTTTTTT.

This clone came up a few times. The chain joins TRBV10-2 to TRBJ2-3, with 10 nucleotides matching TRBD2. The CDR3 contains 14 residues. Germline values: CDR1 WSHSY, CDR2 SAAADI. With 8 bases clipped from V and 5 bases from J, the junction kept 7 bases outside the gene matches. This chain's CDR3 is CASSSSGSVDTQYF. CDR3 nucleotides: TGCGCCAGCTCCTCTAGCGGGAGCGTAGATACGCAGTATTTT.

Only one count was recorded for this clone. The DNA for the CDR3 is TGTGCCAGCCAAATTTGGACAGGGGGTAGCAATCAGCCCCAGCATTTT. This translates into CASQIWTGGSNQPQHF. This chain uses TRBV6-4 with TRBJ1-5, with TRBD1 matching over 10 bases. Germline loops: CDR1 MRHNA, CDR2 SNTAGT. V lost 8 bases to trimming and J lost 0 bases; unmatched junction nucleotides: 7. This CDR3 has 16 residues.

This clone was recorded a few times. The chain joins TRBV4-1 to TRBJ2-5, with a possible D match to TRBD1 (6 bases). With 4 bases removed from V and 5 bases from J, the gap between germline ends came to 14 bases. The CDR3 loop spans 14 amino acids. Germline V gene sequence: CDR1 MGHRA, CDR2 YSYEKL. In nucleotides, the CDR3 is TGCGCCAGCAGCCGAGTGCAGGGGTTTGAGACCCAGTACTTC. It is translated as CASSRVQGFETQYF.

The genes are TRBV7-9 and TRBJ2-5, with TRBD1 identical over 8 bases. The V and J ends lost 2 bases and 5 bases, in that order; junction bases with no gene match: 10. This CDR3 spans 16 amino acids. CDR1 and CDR2 from the germline V gene are SEHNR and FQNEAQ (reference sequence). CDR3 DNA: TGTGCCAGCAGCTTAACTCAGACAGGGGAATCGGAGACCCAGTACTTC. Residues: CASSLTQTGESETQYF.

This rearrangement joins TRBV4-1 to TRBJ1-2, with unresolved D. Germline V gene sequence: CDR1 MGHRA, CDR2 YSYEKL. V shed 6 bases and J shed 8 bases, with 10 bases lying between them. This CDR3 contains 11 residues. CDR3 protein: CASSSNGGYTF. CDR3 DNA sequence: TGCGCCAGCAGTTCAAACGGAGGCTACACCTTC.

V is TRBV12-5 and J is TRBJ2-7, with D hard to call. CDR1 is LGHNT, CDR2 FRNRAP, per germline. The V end lost 3 bases, the J end lost 6 bases, and 6 bases lay between the germline ends. CDR3 length equals 11 residues. The CDR3 loop is CASGFGFEQYF. The CDR3, as DNA: TGTGCTAGTGGTTTTGGATTCGAGCAGTACTTC. The full variable domain, in which reference TRBV12-5 and TRBJ2-7 provide the parts outside the CDR3, is DARVTQTPRHKVTEMGQEVTMRCQPILGHNTVFWYRQTMMQGLELLAYFRNRAPLDDSGMPKDRFSAEMPDATLATLKIQPSEPRDSAVYFCASGFGFEQYFGPGTRLTVT.

V gene TRBV11-3 combines with J gene TRBJ1-6; D possibly corresponds to TRBD1 (5 bases). This CDR3 contains 15 residues. Deletions cut 5 bases from V and 5 bases from J, with 13 bases between. CDR1 and CDR2 (germline): SGHNT, YENEEA. The CDR3 DNA sequence: TGTGCCAGCAGCCTCCGACAGACGAATAATTCACCCCTCCACTTT. It encodes CASSLRQTNNSPLHF.

The J gene is TRBJ1-2, the V gene TRBV18; possibly TRBD1 for D (6 bases). Trimming cost V 2 bases and J 8 bases, with 12 bases left between them. Germline CDR1 reads KGHSH; CDR2 reads LQKENI. The CDR3 consists of 13 residues. Here the CDR3 reads CASSPTGQEGYTF. DNA of the CDR3: TGTGCCAGCTCACCAACGGGACAAGAGGGCTACACCTTC.

The rearrangement joins TRBV3-1 (or the pseudogene TRBV3-2) to TRBJ2-7, with 8 bases aligning to TRBD2. CDR1 LGHDT and CDR2 YNNKEL come from the germline V gene (reference sequence). With 1 base clipped from V and 2 bases from J, the junction kept 4 bases outside the gene matches. The CDR3 contains 15 residues. CDR3 in DNA: TGTGCCAGCAGCCAAGGACTAGCGACGGCCTACGAGCAGTACTTC. It yields the protein CASSQGLATAYEQYF.

J is TRBJ1-3 and V is TRBV21-1; the tabulated D call, TRBD1, remains unverified against the DNA. TRBV21-1 is a pseudogene locus. The CDR3 runs to 16 residues. In nucleotides, the CDR3 is TGTGCCAGCAGCCCGGGACAGCTAAACTCTGGAAACACCATATATTTT. Translated: CASSPGQLNSGNTIYF.

The chain is built from TRBV28 and TRBJ1-1; 8 bases align to TRBD1. With 4 bases clipped from V and 2 bases from J, the junction kept 15 bases outside the gene matches. Germline V CDR1 and CDR2: MDHEN, SYDVKM. The length of the CDR3 is 18 residues. CDR3 in amino acids: CASSSTLSRQGSNTEAFF. CDR3 in DNA: TGTGCCAGCAGTTCCACCCTGAGCCGACAGGGGAGTAACACTGAAGCTTTCTTT.

This clone was observed a few times. The chain is built from TRBV7-9 and TRBJ2-7, with 8 nucleotides matching TRBD1. The ends lost 4 bases at V and 5 bases at J; junction bases unmatched: 7. The CDR3 spans 14 residues. Per germline, CDR1 SEHNR and CDR2 FQNEAQ (reference sequence). The DNA for the CDR3 is TGTGCCAGCAGCTCATGGACAGGGTCCAACGAGCAGTACTTC. This codes for CASSSWTGSNEQYF.